This T cell receptor beta chain was sequenced during a study of blood T cell repertoires in COVID-19. As for the study in general: Material from acute and convalescent COVID-19 was sourced from the United States, Italy and Spain. PBMCs, B-cell-depleted T cells, or T cells provided the cDNA or gDNA that made up the material.

Trimming shortened V by 2 bases and J by 7 bases, and 12 bases separated the two germline ends. The germline V gene has CDR1 LGHDT and CDR2 YNNKEL (reference sequence). The CDR3 loop spans 14 amino acids. Original data processing: Reference gene primer amplification gave nucleated cell count estimates. The method was immunoSEQ multiplex PCR; TCRdb's version includes in-frame clones alone and lacks a portion of them. That table is the source of V, J and clone size, and D and trimming were worked out from the DNA. The data hold 190,000 or so clones, with 70% to 90% observed a single time. The V call is TRBV3-1 (or the pseudogene TRBV3-2), the J call TRBJ1-5; D call uncertain. This receptor was identified in a man in his forties or fifties with active or convalescent COVID-19. The sample taken for sequencing was peripheral blood. The CDR3 DNA sequence: TGTGCCAGCAGCCAATCGGGGTCGATACAGCCCCAGCATTTT. It is translated as CASSQSGSIQPQHF.